This is a list of T cell receptor beta chains from one sample in a study of metastatic and nonmetastatic thyroid tumors. TCRdb reprocessed the PCR reads via MiXCR. The sample consists of about 69,000 clones, 14% of them appearing once. Material: blood. These receptors came from a male donor with papillary thyroid cancer or a benign thyroid nodule (not recorded which). Some clones in this sample may be carry-over from other donors' samples. Both conserved end residues are part of each CDR3. Fields, in order: CDR3 DNA, CDR3 protein, V gene, D gene, clone size, J gene. The D gene is left open where the match is weak. The size of a clone is reported for some rows only, either as once, few or many, or as a class for expanded clones.

CDR3 DNA: TGCGCCAGCAGCTTGATAGCGGGAAATGGGGCAAACGTCCTAACTTTC
CDR3 protein: CASSLIAGNGANVLTF
V gene: TRBV5-1
D gene: TRBD2
clone size: NA
J gene: TRBJ2-6

CDR3 DNA: TGCAGTGCTAGTCGGCCGGGATCGGACACTGAAGCTTTCTTT
CDR3 protein: CSASRPGSDTEAFF
V gene: TRBV20-1
D gene: NA
clone size: many
J gene: TRBJ1-1

CDR3 DNA: TGCAGTGCTTCCCCTCGGGGACTAGCTAGTACAGATACGCAGTATTTT
CDR3 protein: CSASPRGLASTDTQYF
V gene: TRBV20-1
D gene: TRBD2
clone size: many
J gene: TRBJ2-3

CDR3 DNA: TGTGCCAGCAGCCCGGGGGGAGCGAACACCGGGGAGCTGTTTTTT
CDR3 protein: CASSPGGANTGELFF
V gene: TRBV5-4
D gene: TRBD2
clone size: many
J gene: TRBJ2-2

CDR3 DNA: TGTGCCAGCAGCCAAACGACAGGGTCTAATTCACCCCTCCACTTT
CDR3 protein: CASSQTTGSNSPLHF
V gene: TRBV6-1
D gene: TRBD1
clone size: many
J gene: TRBJ1-6

CDR3 DNA: TGTGCCAGTAGAATGATAGGGTTCCACTATGGCTACACCTTC
CDR3 protein: CASRMIGFHYGYTF
V gene: TRBV19
D gene: NA
clone size: many
J gene: TRBJ1-2

CDR3 DNA: TGTGCCAGCAATTTTGGACAGCAAGATACCCAGTACTTC
CDR3 protein: CASNFGQQDTQYF
V gene: TRBV12-3/TRBV12-4
D gene: NA
clone size: NA
J gene: TRBJ2-5

CDR3 DNA: TGTGCCAGCAGCCAAGCAACAAATGAGCAGTTCTTC
CDR3 protein: CASSQATNEQFF
V gene: TRBV3-1
D gene: NA
clone size: many
J gene: TRBJ2-1

CDR3 DNA: TGCAGCGTTGGAGGCGGGGCGTACGGGCAGTTCTTC
CDR3 protein: CSVGGGAYGQFF
V gene: TRBV29-1
D gene: NA
clone size: many
J gene: TRBJ2-1

CDR3 DNA: TGTGCCAGCAGCTTAAGCCTAGTGGAGACCCAGTACTTC
CDR3 protein: CASSLSLVETQYF
V gene: TRBV7-9
D gene: NA
clone size: many
J gene: TRBJ2-5

CDR3 DNA: TGCAGTGCTAGAGGCGGGGGCTCCTACAATGAGCAGTTCTTC
CDR3 protein: CSARGGGSYNEQFF
V gene: TRBV20-1
D gene: TRBD2
clone size: many
J gene: TRBJ2-1

CDR3 DNA: TGCGCCAGCAGTGAAGGGGGACAGATCCTTTCGGAAAAACTGTTTTTT
CDR3 protein: CASSEGGQILSEKLFF
V gene: TRBV10-2
D gene: TRBD1
clone size: many
J gene: TRBJ1-4

CDR3 DNA: TGTGCCACCACACGTGACCGAAACACCATATATTTT
CDR3 protein: CATTRDRNTIYF
V gene: TRBV6-1
D gene: NA
clone size: medium-sized
J gene: TRBJ1-3

CDR3 DNA: TGTGCCAGTAAAGACAGATTTAGCAATCAGCCCCAGCATTTT
CDR3 protein: CASKDRFSNQPQHF
V gene: TRBV19
D gene: NA
clone size: many
J gene: TRBJ1-5

CDR3 DNA: TGTGCCAGCAGACCTTGGACAGGGGTGGGCGAGCAGTACTTC
CDR3 protein: CASRPWTGVGEQYF
V gene: TRBV7-2
D gene: TRBD1
clone size: many
J gene: TRBJ2-7

CDR3 DNA: TGTGCCAGCTCATTTGGACAGGGCCCTAACTATGGCTACACCTTC
CDR3 protein: CASSFGQGPNYGYTF
V gene: TRBV18
D gene: TRBD1
clone size: many
J gene: TRBJ1-2

CDR3 DNA: TGTGCCACCCAAGCGGGGCACAATGAGCAGTTCTTC
CDR3 protein: CATQAGHNEQFF
V gene: TRBV6-1
D gene: TRBD2
clone size: many
J gene: TRBJ2-1

CDR3 DNA: TGCGCCAGCAGTGAGGTGACCCAGCCCCAGCATTTT
CDR3 protein: CASSEVTQPQHF
V gene: TRBV10-1
D gene: NA
clone size: many
J gene: TRBJ1-5

CDR3 DNA: TGTGCCAGCCATGTATGGGGACATGGTAATTCACCCCTCCACTTT
CDR3 protein: CASHVWGHGNSPLHF
V gene: TRBV19
D gene: NA
clone size: few
J gene: TRBJ1-6

CDR3 DNA: TGTGCCAGCAGTACACATGGGTGCTTCAGCCTCCACTTT
CDR3 protein: CASSTHGCFSLHF
V gene: TRBV6-1
D gene: NA
clone size: NA
J gene: TRBJ1-6

CDR3 DNA: TGTGCCAGCAGCCCTCAAGGCTCTTATCAGCCCCAGCATTTT
CDR3 protein: CASSPQGSYQPQHF
V gene: TRBV7-2
D gene: NA
clone size: few
J gene: TRBJ1-5

CDR3 DNA: TGTGCCAGCAGTACCTACGGCTGGATAGGAGAGACCCAGTACTTC
CDR3 protein: CASSTYGWIGETQYF
V gene: TRBV12-3/TRBV12-4
D gene: NA
clone size: NA
J gene: TRBJ2-5

CDR3 DNA: TGTGCCAGTAGTAGGGAAAACACCGGGGAGCTGTTTTTT
CDR3 protein: CASSRENTGELFF
V gene: TRBV19
D gene: NA
clone size: many
J gene: TRBJ2-2

CDR3 DNA: TGTGCCAGCAGTTCCCTGAGTAGAACTGCAAACAATGAGCAGTTCTTC
CDR3 protein: CASSSLSRTANNEQFF
V gene: TRBV6-2/TRBV6-3
D gene: NA
clone size: many
J gene: TRBJ2-1

CDR3 DNA: TGTGCCAGCAGTTCTTGGCCAGGGGGCAATGAGCAGTTCTTC
CDR3 protein: CASSSWPGGNEQFF
V gene: TRBV27
D gene: TRBD1
clone size: many
J gene: TRBJ2-1

CDR3 DNA: TGTGCCAGCAGCTTGGGGACTAGCGGGAGGATAGTAAGCGAGCAGTACTTC
CDR3 protein: CASSLGTSGRIVSEQYF
V gene: TRBV5-4
D gene: TRBD2
clone size: many
J gene: TRBJ2-7

CDR3 DNA: TGTGCCAGCAGCCAAGATGGCACGTTCAGCTCCTACAATGAGCAGTTCTTC
CDR3 protein: CASSQDGTFSSYNEQFF
V gene: TRBV4-2
D gene: NA
clone size: few
J gene: TRBJ2-1

CDR3 DNA: TGTGCCAGCTCACCAGAAGGAAACACCGGGGAGCTGTTTTTT
CDR3 protein: CASSPEGNTGELFF
V gene: TRBV18
D gene: NA
clone size: many
J gene: TRBJ2-2

CDR3 DNA: TGCAGTGCTAAGCCGGGAGGGGGACCAGATACGCAGTATTTT
CDR3 protein: CSAKPGGGPDTQYF
V gene: TRBV20-1
D gene: TRBD2
clone size: NA
J gene: TRBJ2-3

CDR3 DNA: TGTGCCAGCAGTTCCGGGACTAGACAAGAGACCCAGTACTTC
CDR3 protein: CASSSGTRQETQYF
V gene: TRBV12-3/TRBV12-4
D gene: TRBD2
clone size: many
J gene: TRBJ2-5

CDR3 DNA: TGTGCCAGCAGTGAAGAGGCATCCGGGGCCAACGTCCTGACTTTC
CDR3 protein: CASSEEASGANVLTF
V gene: TRBV6-1
D gene: NA
clone size: many
J gene: TRBJ2-6

CDR3 DNA: TGCAGTGCTCCCGACAGCAAAAACACTGAAGCTTTCTTT
CDR3 protein: CSAPDSKNTEAFF
V gene: TRBV20-1
D gene: NA
clone size: NA
J gene: TRBJ1-1

CDR3 DNA: TGTGCCAGCAGCCAAGAAACTAGCGGGGTCTCGCCAAACACCGGGGAGCTGTTTTTT
CDR3 protein: CASSQETSGVSPNTGELFF
V gene: TRBV3-1
D gene: TRBD2
clone size: NA
J gene: TRBJ2-2

CDR3 DNA: TGTGCCAGCAGCTTAGGACTAGCGGGAGCCGGGGAGCTGTTTTTT
CDR3 protein: CASSLGLAGAGELFF
V gene: TRBV7-2
D gene: TRBD2
clone size: many
J gene: TRBJ2-2